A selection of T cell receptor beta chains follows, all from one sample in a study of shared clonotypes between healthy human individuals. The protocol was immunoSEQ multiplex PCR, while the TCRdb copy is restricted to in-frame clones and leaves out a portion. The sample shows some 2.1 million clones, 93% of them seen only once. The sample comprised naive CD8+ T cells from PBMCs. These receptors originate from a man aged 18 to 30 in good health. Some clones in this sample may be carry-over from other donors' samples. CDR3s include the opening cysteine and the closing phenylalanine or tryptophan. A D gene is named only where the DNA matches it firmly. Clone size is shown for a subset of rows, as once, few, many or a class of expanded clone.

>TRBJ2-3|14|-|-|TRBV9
TGTGCCAGCAGCGTTGGAGGGTACACAGATACGCAGTATTTT
CASSVGGYTDTQYF
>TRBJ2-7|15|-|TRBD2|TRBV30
TGTGCCTGGAGTGTATTTACTAGCGGGTCCTACGAGCAGTACTTC
CAWSVFTSGSYEQYF
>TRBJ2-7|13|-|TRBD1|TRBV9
TGTGCCAGCAGCTCGACAGGGGACAACGAGCAGTACTTC
CASSSTGDNEQYF
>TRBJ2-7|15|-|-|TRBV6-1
TGTGCCAGCAGTGAATGGTTCTACCAGACCTACGAGCAGTACTTC
CASSEWFYQTYEQYF
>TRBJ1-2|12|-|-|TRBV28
TGTGCCAGCTCTCGGCCAGGGCCTGGCTACACCTTC
CASSRPGPGYTF
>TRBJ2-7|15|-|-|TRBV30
TGTGCCTGGAGGGATGGGGACTGGAGCTCCTACGAGCAGTACTTC
CAWRDGDWSSYEQYF
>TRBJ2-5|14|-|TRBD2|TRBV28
TGTGCCAGCAGTAACCAAGCGGGAGTTGAGACCCAGTACTTC
CASSNQAGVETQYF
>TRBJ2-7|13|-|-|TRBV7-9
TGTGCCAGCAGCTTACCCGCAGGTGGCGAGCAGTACTTC
CASSLPAGGEQYF
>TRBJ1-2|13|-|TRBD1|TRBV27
TGTGCCAGCAGTGGGGGACAGCCTTATGGCTACACCTTC
CASSGGQPYGYTF
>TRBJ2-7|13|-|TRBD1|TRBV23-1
TGCGCCCACCCGTGGACAGGGACCTCCGAGCAGTACTTC
CAHPWTGTSEQYF
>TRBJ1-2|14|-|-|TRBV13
TGTGCCAGCAGCCCCCGGACGGGTAACTATGGCTACACCTTC
CASSPRTGNYGYTF
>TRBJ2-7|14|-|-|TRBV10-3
TGTGCCATCAGGAACCCCGATGGTATCCACGAGCAGTACTTC
CAIRNPDGIHEQYF
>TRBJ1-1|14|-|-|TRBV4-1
TGCGCCAGCAGCCAAGACGGACTGGGGCCTGAAGCTTTCTTT
CASSQDGLGPEAFF
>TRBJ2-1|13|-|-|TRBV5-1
TGCGCCAGCATGGACTCATCCTACAATGAGCAGTTCTTC
CASMDSSYNEQFF
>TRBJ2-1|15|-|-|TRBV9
TGTGCCAGCAGCGTGGAGGGGGCAACGGTCGATGAGCAGTTCTTC
CASSVEGATVDEQFF
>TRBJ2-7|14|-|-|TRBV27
TGTGCCAGCAGTCCCGGACTCCGGGCCTACGAGCAGTACTTC
CASSPGLRAYEQYF
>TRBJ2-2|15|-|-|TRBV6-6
TGTGCCAGCAGTTACTGGGAGTTGGGCACCGGGGAGCTGTTTTTT
CASSYWELGTGELFF
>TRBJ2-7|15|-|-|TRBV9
TGTGCCAGCAGCGAGGGGGGGACAGCGACCTACGAGCAGTACTTC
CASSEGGTATYEQYF
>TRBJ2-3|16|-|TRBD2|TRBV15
TGTGCCACCAGCCCAGGACTAGCGGGAGGCAGAGATACGCAGTATTTT
CATSPGLAGGRDTQYF
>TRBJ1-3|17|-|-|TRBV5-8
TGTGCCAGCAGCTTGGTTGCAGGCCGCTACTCTGGAAACACCATATATTTT
CASSLVAGRYSGNTIYF
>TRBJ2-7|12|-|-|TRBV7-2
TGTGCCAGCAGCTTTAGGGGGTACGAGCAGTACTTC
CASSFRGYEQYF
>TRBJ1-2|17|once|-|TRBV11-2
TGTGCCAGCAGCTTTCCGCGTGTAGGGGCGCCTGGGGAAGGCTACACCTTC
CASSFPRVGAPGEGYTF
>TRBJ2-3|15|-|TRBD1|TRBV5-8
TGTGCCAGCAGACCCCGGGACAGGGAAGCAGATACGCAGTATTTT
CASRPRDREADTQYF
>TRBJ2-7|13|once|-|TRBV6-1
TGTGCCAGCAGCGCAGGACAGCTCTACGAGCAGTACTTC
CASSAGQLYEQYF
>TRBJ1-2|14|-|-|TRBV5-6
TGTGCCAGCAGCTTCGGGGGAATCAACTATGGCTACACCTTC
CASSFGGINYGYTF